This entry features one T cell receptor beta chain sequence. Its matching antigen is unknown. These data come from a study of radiotherapy plus CTLA-4 blockade in lung cancer. Clones were read by immunoSEQ multiplex PCR, and TCRdb kept only the in-frame ones, dropping some. The table has around 41,000 clones, about 70% seen once; the top ten hold more than 20%. Losses at the gene ends were 6 bases for V and 4 bases for J; bases not matched to a gene: 15. This CDR3 has 18 amino acids. Germline V gives CDR1 MRHNA, CDR2 SNTAGT. General study findings and limits: The best predictor of response was reported to be early blood T cell clone dynamics, with interferon-beta.

The sample in question was peripheral blood, obtained from a patient treated with radiotherapy plus ipilimumab. The chain has TRBV6-4 and TRBJ2-1, with TRBD2 identical over 10 bases. This TCR was sampled from a human donor with non-small cell lung cancer who had a partial response to radiotherapy plus ipilimumab. Here the CDR3 reads CASSATPLLAGAYNEQFF. The CDR3 DNA reads TGTGCCAGCAGCGCCACCCCCCTTCTAGCGGGGGCGTACAATGAGCAGTTCTTC.